What follows describes a single TCR beta chain. This clonotype was observed a handful of times. Its antigen is still unknown. Within one base of it there is no much larger clone, and no base qualities were kept. The sequencer was an Illumina HiSeq 1500. TCRdb reprocessed the public reads (quality trimming at Q25 with fastp, clone calling with MiXCR) and kept in-frame beta chains. Each record represents a unique CDR3 protein, reported with the most common genes and DNA among its rows. The sample data list about 770,000 distinct CDR3 sequences, and around 29% of these were observed just once. The biggest ten clones account for around 12% of the sample. In the paper's terms, the treatment or condition label means: in vitro stimulation with specific CMV peptide epitopes to enrich CMV-specific T cells. This entry is derived from a study of T cell repertoires in cytomegalovirus infection (dated by TCRdb to between 2018 and 2021). Study-wide context: Recently identified HLA-C-restricted CMV epitopes, whose presentation resists viral immunomodulation, were targeted by peptide stimulations together with well-studied HLA-B-restricted epitopes. Donor HLA type was relevant to the analysis, as public TCR beta signatures indicated carriage of CMV infection together with the matching HLA type. Beyond this particular receptor, the publication reports: In the ex vivo response, HLA-C-restricted CMV-specific TCR beta clonotypes were dominant, and in two of eight donors the single most frequent clonotype came from this HLA-C-restricted group. In both this cohort and an independent cohort of over 350 donors, the cumulative frequency of public TCR beta family members distinguished carriers of CMV infection plus the relevant HLA type.

V is trimmed back by 7 bases and J by 2 bases, and the junction contains 9 bases that no gene match accounts for. From the cysteine up to the phenylalanine, the CDR3 has a length of 15 residues. Left in the record is the CDR3 DNA by itself, 45 bases read in frame from the first base. The sequence joins TRBV12-3 or TRBV12-4 to TRBJ1-2, and TRBD1 aligns with 8 junction nucleotides. Source: cultured CD8+ T cells from PBMCs, taken from culture after CMV antigen stimulation. The source is a human donor in good health (CMV status not recorded). Some clones in this sample may be carry-over from other donors' samples. The DNA sequence follows: TGTGCCAGCATGAGGAGGGACAGGTCGAACTATGGCTACACCTTC. The resulting protein is CASMRRDRSNYGYTF.